The clone carrying this T cell receptor beta chain was counted ten times or more. The target antigen is unknown. Germline lookup yields CDR1 SNHLY and CDR2 FYNNEI. This CDR3 has 12 residues. Trimming stripped 6 bases from V and 3 bases from J, with 9 bases between. The data are from a study of identical twins. Study-wide results and caveats: Reduced insertions were recorded for abundant cord blood beta clonotypes, with no such pattern in memory repertoires.

Each cDNA held unique molecular identifiers, and template switching gave it a universal primer site. MiXCR, run by TCRdb on the 5' RACE reads, gives a single entry per CDR3 protein. The profile covers about 430,000 distinct CDR3 sequences, with about 18% appearing a single time and approximately 12% taken by the ten largest. The rearrangement links TRBV2 to TRBJ2-7; unclear D gene. The TCR sequence derives from a man in his fifties or sixties in good health. Sequenced input: naive T cells sorted from blood. The chain's CDR3 is CASSEQIYEQYF. The CDR3 DNA reads as TGTGCCAGCAGCGAGCAAATCTACGAGCAGTACTTC.